This TCR beta chain comes out of a study of blood T cells in healthy people across ages. Study-wide results and limits: Getting older went along with TCR beta diversity per million T cells dropping roughly linearly.

Comment on this clonotype: Its antigen is not known.

CDR3 length: 17 residues. Deletions cut 1 base from V and 2 bases from J, with 16 bases between. From germline, CDR1 is LGHNT and CDR2 FRNRAP. A second PCR, run for about 7 to 11 cycles, used a sample-barcoded 5' primer plus a J-beta primer mix. TCRdb analysed the 5' RACE reads with MiXCR anew, one entry per CDR3 protein. The table has approximately 670,000 distinct CDR3 sequences, roughly two fifths seen once. Sample: blood. The genes are TRBV12-5 and TRBJ2-3; D unresolved. The receptor's source is an elderly man in good health. For the CDR3, the DNA is TGTGCTAGTGGTTTGGGGATAGCCGGACCCAACACAGATACGCAGTATTTT. The encoded protein is CASGLGIAGPNTDTQYF.